Ten or more counts support the clone carrying this T cell receptor (beta chain). Quantitative 5'-RACE with molecular barcodes was used to make the TCR beta libraries. TCRdb re-called the 5' RACE reads with MiXCR, one entry per CDR3 protein. The sample includes under 250,000 distinct CDR3 sequences, about 30% of them seen just once. These data originate in a study of CD8 T cells in ankylosing spondylitis. The sample taken for sequencing was blood, either unsorted or a sorted T cell fraction (not recorded which). The clonotype comes from a male donor with ankylosing spondylitis or in good health (not recorded which).

The CDR3 region is CASSYSGSRGSTEQYF. Here the CDR3 DNA reads TGTGCCAGCAGTTACTCGGGGAGCAGGGGGTCAACAGAGCAGTACTTC. The chain carries TRBV6-5 and TRBJ2-7, with 7 bases that match TRBD1. Germline loops: CDR1 MNHEY, CDR2 SVGAGI. CDR3 length equals 16 residues. V dropped 0 bases and J dropped 7; count of bases not matched to a gene: 12.